Presented here are 12 T cell receptor beta chains from one specimen sequenced in a study of blood T cell repertoires in COVID-19. The data were produced by immunoSEQ multiplex PCR, yet TCRdb's version contains in-frame clones alone and is incomplete. The repertoire has 95,000 to 150,000 clones, around 77% of them found once; the top ten carry 7.9%. The sequenced material came from peripheral blood. The receptors shown here come from a human donor in a cohort sampled during active COVID-19.

This chain uses TRBV2 with TRBJ2-7; D perhaps matches TRBD2 (6 bases). CDR1 and CDR2 from the germline V gene are SNHLY and FYNNEI. There are 12 residues in the CDR3. The V and J ends lost 7 bases and 6 bases respectively, with 13 bases between them. As DNA, the CDR3 is TGTGCCAGCAATCCGGGGGTGGGCGAGCAGTACTTC. This gives the protein CASNPGVGEQYF.

This chain connects TRBV30 to TRBJ1-3; 7 bases are a match to TRBD1. Per germline, CDR1 GTSNPN and CDR2 SVGIG (reference sequence). V trimming: 8 bases; J trimming: 7 bases; junction bases outside the gene matches: 20. This CDR3 comprises 16 residues. In nucleotides, the CDR3 is TGTGCCGGGCACCCGGGGAGAGGGGGCATCGGGAACACCATATATTTT. Translation gives CAGHPGRGGIGNTIYF.

This rearrangement joins TRBV28 to TRBJ2-7; D is perhaps TRBD2 (5 bases). Germline CDR1 reads MDHEN; CDR2 reads SYDVKM. The CDR3 runs 11 residues. V lost 7 bases and J lost 7, with 11 bases in between. CDR3 nucleotides: TGTGCCAGCAACTCCCCGGGGGAGCAGTACTTC. This gives the protein CASNSPGEQYF.

V gene TRBV5-1 combines with J gene TRBJ1-1; TRBD1 matches at 8 bases. V lost 3 bases to trimming and J lost 8 bases; unmatched junction nucleotides: 12. CDR3 length: 15 amino acids. Germline CDR1 reads SGHRS; CDR2 reads YFSETQ. CDR3 amino acids: CASSYSIGTGSEAFF. As DNA, the CDR3 is TGCGCCAGCAGCTACTCCATAGGGACAGGTTCAGAAGCTTTCTTT.

V gene TRBV5-3 combines with J gene TRBJ2-7, with TRBD2 matching over 13 bases. TRBV5-3 is designated an ORF whose function remains uncertain. Trimming removed 0 bases from V and 3 bases from J; junction bases left unmatched: 0. The CDR3 spans 15 residues. The CDR3 DNA reads TGTGCCAGAAGCTTGGGGACTAGCGGGGGCTACGAGCAGTACTTC. It encodes CARSLGTSGGYEQYF.

This chain uses TRBV11-2 with TRBJ1-1; D gene unclear. V lost 2 bases and J lost 3, with 13 bases in between. This CDR3 has 15 amino acids. Germline V gene data show CDR1 as SGHAT and CDR2 as FQNNGV. The CDR3 DNA is TGTGCCAGCAGCTTAATGGGCCCACTTTACACTGAAGCTTTCTTT. It encodes CASSLMGPLYTEAFF.

This rearrangement joins TRBV19 to TRBJ2-3; 9 bases map to TRBD1. V dropped 10 bases and J dropped 8; count of bases not matched to a gene: 13. The length of the CDR3 is 14 residues. CDR1 and CDR2 (germline): LNHDA, SQIVND (reference sequence). CDR3 in DNA: TGTGCCACCGAGGGGACAGGGCGGACGGGTACGCAGTATTTT. Its translation: CATEGTGRTGTQYF.

This chain uses TRBV4-1 with TRBJ2-7; maybe TRBD2 (5 bases). Trimming removed 0 bases at V and 0 bases at J, with 12 bases between. Germline loops: CDR1 MGHRA, CDR2 YSYEKL. The CDR3 contains 16 residues. CDR3 sequence: CASSQELRELSYEQYF. The CDR3 coding sequence is TGCGCCAGCAGCCAAGAATTGAGGGAACTCTCCTACGAGCAGTACTTC.

This clone was counted a single time. The chain links TRBV12-5 to TRBJ2-3; D gene unclear. Deletions cut 6 bases from V and 2 bases from J, with 3 bases between. Germline loops: CDR1 LGHNT, CDR2 FRNRAP. This CDR3 spans 11 amino acids. In nucleotides, the CDR3 is TGTGCTAGTGGCATCACAGATACGCAGTATTTT. Amino acids: CASGITDTQYF.

This chain links TRBV3-1 (or the pseudogene TRBV3-2) with TRBJ2-1; 8 positions match TRBD2. J was trimmed by 9 bases and V by 2 bases; bases with no gene match: 6. This CDR3 contains 14 residues. From germline, CDR1 is LGHDT and CDR2 YNNKEL (reference sequence). The CDR3 sequence: CASSQPGLVVEQFF. CDR3 coding DNA: TGTGCCAGCAGCCAACCGGGACTAGTTGTTGAGCAGTTCTTC.

The chain is built from TRBV6-5 and TRBJ1-1, with D tentatively TRBD1 (5 bases). Germline CDR1 is MNHEY and CDR2 is SVGAGI. This CDR3 is 14 amino acids long. V was pared by 6 bases and J by 0 bases, with 11 bases between. CDR3 DNA: TGTGCCAGCAGCGAGAGACAGCTGAACACTGAAGCTTTCTTT. Its translation: CASSERQLNTEAFF.

The J gene is TRBJ1-2, the V gene TRBV6-5; D is possibly TRBD1 (5 bases). Trimming cost V 7 bases and J 2 bases, with 14 bases left between them. The germline V gene has CDR1 MNHEY and CDR2 SVGAGI. CDR3 length: 14 residues. The CDR3 region is CASTSRGGNYGYTF. CDR3 DNA: TGTGCCAGCACTTCTCGGGGGGGAAACTATGGCTACACCTTC.